The 15 T cell receptor beta chains below all came from one sample that was sequenced in a study of blood T cells in healthy people across ages. With a J-beta primer mix and a sample-barcoded 5' primer, a second PCR ran roughly 6 to 12 cycles. One entry per CDR3 protein results from TCRdb running MiXCR on the 5' RACE reads. The data hold under 2 million distinct CDR3 sequences, with 30% to 40% observed a single time. Sequenced input: blood. The receptors here all came from a woman in her twenties or thirties in good health.

The rearrangement links TRBV28 to TRBJ1-2; TRBD1 is a possible D gene (6 bases). Germline CDR1 MDHEN, CDR2 SYDVKM. The CDR3 covers 15 residues. Trimming shortened V by 5 bases and J by 5 bases, and 18 bases separated the two germline ends. CDR3 protein: CASSAPKGEGYGYTF. Written as DNA, the CDR3 is TGTGCCAGCAGTGCCCCCAAGGGGGAAGGGTATGGCTACACCTTC.

This clonotype was detected a few times. The gene calls are TRBV24-1 and TRBJ2-7; 13 bases line up with TRBD2. Germline V gene data show CDR1 as KGHDR and CDR2 as SFDVKD. V shed 3 bases, J shed 3 bases, and the junction held 7 bases outside the gene matches. There are 17 residues in the CDR3. Here the CDR3 reads CATSDRTSGSQLYEQYF. CDR3 in DNA: TGTGCCACCAGTGATCGGACTAGCGGGAGTCAACTCTACGAGCAGTACTTC.

The chain has TRBV20-1 and TRBJ1-5; tentatively, D is TRBD1 (5 bases). Trimming left V 1 base short and J 0 bases short, with 10 bases between. Germline-derived CDR1 and CDR2 are DFQATT and SNEGSKA (reference sequence). The CDR3 spans 15 residues. The CDR3 is CSARATGYSNQPQHF. CDR3 nucleotide sequence: TGCAGTGCTAGAGCAACAGGCTATAGCAATCAGCCCCAGCATTTT.

The rearrangement links TRBV3-1 to TRBJ2-7; possible D gene TRBD2, 5 bases. CDR3 length: 14 residues. CDR1 and CDR2 from the germline V gene are LGHDT and YNNKEL (reference sequence). Between the trimmed V and J ends, which lost 1 base and 7 bases, there was a span of 14 bases. The CDR3 reads CASSQGPLTGEQYF. CDR3 bases: TGTGCCAGCAGCCAAGGTCCCTTGACGGGGGAGCAGTACTTC.

The rearrangement uses TRBV20-1 and TRBJ1-1, with TRBD1 matching over 10 bases. Trimming cost V 6 bases and J 3 bases; bases outside gene matches: 7. Per the germline V gene, CDR1 is DFQATT and CDR2 is SNEGSKA (reference sequence). The CDR3 is 14 residues long. The CDR3: CSARGTGVHTEAFF. DNA of the CDR3: TGCAGTGCACGCGGGACAGGGGTTCACACTGAAGCTTTCTTT.

In this sample, this clonotype turned up a few times. The J gene is TRBJ2-7, the V gene TRBV5-1; D possibly corresponds to TRBD1 (7 bases). The CDR3 sequence is 15 residues long. Germline-derived CDR1 and CDR2 are SGHRS and YFSETQ. The V and J ends lost 1 base and 5 bases respectively, with 16 bases between them. CDR3 nucleotide sequence: TGCGCCAGCAGCTTGTCTACGCAGGGGGGCCACGAGCAGTACTTC. This sequence encodes CASSLSTQGGHEQYF.

This clonotype is labeled as medium-sized. The rearrangement joins TRBV27 to TRBJ2-7, with D possibly matching TRBD1 (5 bases). From germline, CDR1 is MNHEY and CDR2 SMNVEV (reference sequence). There are 13 residues in the CDR3. V was pared by 8 bases and J by 6 bases, with 17 bases between. The CDR3 DNA reads as TGTGCCAGCTCCGTTAGGGGATCGAGCGAGCAGTACTTC. Residues: CASSVRGSSEQYF.

This clonotype was counted at least ten times. The V gene is TRBV12-3 or TRBV12-4, the J gene TRBJ2-5; D call uncertain. The CDR3 sequence is 13 residues long. The V end lost 3 bases, the J end lost 2 bases, and 7 bases lay between the germline ends. The chain's CDR3 is CASSFRQQETQYF. The CDR3, as DNA: TGTGCCAGCAGTTTCCGTCAACAAGAGACCCAGTACTTC.

This clonotype was seen ten or more times. Germline and junction disagree at one end, which may indicate a read error. The chain recombines TRBV27 with TRBJ1-5, with 7 bases fitting TRBD1. CDR3 size: 12 residues. The V gene's germline CDR1 is MNHEY and CDR2 SMNVEV (reference sequence). The CDR3 is CASRTGAQPQHF. The CDR3 DNA reads as TGTGCGAGCAGGACAGGAGCTCAGCCCCAGCATTTT.

This clonotype was seen a handful of times. J is TRBJ1-4 and V is TRBV12-3 or TRBV12-4; 7 bases are a match to TRBD1. V shed 4 bases and J 6 bases; nucleotides not matched to a gene: 5. The CDR3 runs to 14 residues. The CDR3 sequence: CASSWRQGDEKLFF. CDR3 DNA: TGTGCCAGCAGTTGGAGGCAGGGGGATGAAAAACTGTTTTTT.

The chain employs TRBV20-1 and TRBJ2-3; 8 bases line up with TRBD1. This CDR3 region has 13 residues. CDR1 and CDR2 (germline): DFQATT, SNEGSKA (reference sequence). This CDR3 is CNPGGESTDTQYF. The CDR3 region has the DNA TGCAACCCAGGGGGCGAGAGCACAGATACGCAGTATTTT.

Only a few counts were recorded for this clonotype. The chain combines TRBV5-1 with TRBJ2-1, with a weak D call TRBD2 (6 bases). The V and J ends lost 0 bases and 5 bases respectively, with 12 bases between them. CDR1 is SGHRS and CDR2 is YFSETQ in the germline V gene. This CDR3 region has 15 residues. The chain's CDR3 is CASSLGGVMHNEQFF. The CDR3 region has the DNA TGCGCCAGCAGCTTGGGGGGGGTCATGCACAATGAGCAGTTCTTC. The whole variable domain, remainder taken from reference TRBV5-1 and TRBJ2-1, is KAGVTQTPRYLIKTRGQQVTLSCSPISGHRSVSWYQQTPGQGLQFLFEYFSETQRNKGNFPGRFSGRQFSNSRSEMNVSTLELGDSALYLCASSLGGVMHNEQFFGPGTRLTVL.

The chain employs TRBV20-1 and TRBJ1-5, with 8 bases identical to TRBD1. The germline gives CDR1 DFQATT, CDR2 SNEGSKA (reference sequence). With V trimmed by 6 bases and J by 8 bases, 18 bases remained unmatched. The CDR3 is made up of 16 amino acids. The CDR3 sequence is CSALSPGTGFGEPQHF. CDR3 nucleotides: TGCAGTGCCCTCAGCCCCGGGACAGGCTTTGGGGAGCCCCAGCATTTT.

This clonotype was counted only a few times. The J gene is TRBJ2-5, the V gene TRBV9; 11 bases are shared with TRBD2. Germline V lookup: CDR1 SGDLS, CDR2 YYNGEE. V trimming: 4 bases; J trimming: 4 bases; junction bases outside the gene matches: 6. This CDR3 is 15 amino acids long. CDR3 residues: CASSPRLAGRETQYF. DNA of the CDR3: TGTGCCAGCAGCCCCCGACTAGCGGGGAGAGAGACCCAGTACTTC. Looking up the rest from reference TRBV9 and TRBJ2-5 gives the full variable domain: DSGVTQTPKHLITATGQRVTLRCSPRSGDLSVYWYQQSLDQGLQFLIQYYNGEERAKGNILERFSAQQFPDLHSELNLSSLELGDSALYFCASSPRLAGRETQYFGPGTRLLVL.

This clonotype was picked up a small number of times. The chain employs TRBV29-1 and TRBJ2-1; D remains unclear. Germline CDR1 reads SQVTM; CDR2 reads ANQGSEA. This CDR3 is 13 amino acids long. Trimming removed 3 bases at V and 0 bases at J, with 6 bases between. The CDR3 DNA reads TGCAGCGTTGAGGCTAGCTCCTACAATGAGCAGTTCTTC. Its translation: CSVEASSYNEQFF.